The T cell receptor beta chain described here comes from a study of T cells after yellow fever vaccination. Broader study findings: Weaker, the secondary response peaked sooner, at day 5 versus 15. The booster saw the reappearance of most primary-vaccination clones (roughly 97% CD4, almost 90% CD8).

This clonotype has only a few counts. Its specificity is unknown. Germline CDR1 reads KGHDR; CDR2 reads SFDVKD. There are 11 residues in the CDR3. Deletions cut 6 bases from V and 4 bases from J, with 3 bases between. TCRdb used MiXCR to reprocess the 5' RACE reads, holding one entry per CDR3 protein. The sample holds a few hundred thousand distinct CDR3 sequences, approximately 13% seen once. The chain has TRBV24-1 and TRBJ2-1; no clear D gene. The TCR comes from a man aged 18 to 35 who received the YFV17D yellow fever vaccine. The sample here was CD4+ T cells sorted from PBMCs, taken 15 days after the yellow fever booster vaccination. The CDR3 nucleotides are TGTGCCACCAGTCAGTACAATGAGCAGTTCTTC. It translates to CATSQYNEQFF.